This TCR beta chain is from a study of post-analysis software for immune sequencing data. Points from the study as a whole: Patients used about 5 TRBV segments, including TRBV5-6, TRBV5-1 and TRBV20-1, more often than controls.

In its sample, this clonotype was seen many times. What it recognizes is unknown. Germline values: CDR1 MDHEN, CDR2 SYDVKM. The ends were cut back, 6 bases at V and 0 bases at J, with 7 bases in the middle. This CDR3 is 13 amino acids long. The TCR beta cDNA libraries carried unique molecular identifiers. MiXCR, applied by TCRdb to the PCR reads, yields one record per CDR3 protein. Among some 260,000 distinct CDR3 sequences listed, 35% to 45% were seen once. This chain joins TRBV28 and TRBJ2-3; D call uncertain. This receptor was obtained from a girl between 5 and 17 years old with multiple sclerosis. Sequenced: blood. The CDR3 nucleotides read TGTGCCAGCAGGTCCGGGAGCACAGATACGCAGTATTTT. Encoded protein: CASRSGSTDTQYF.